Listed below are T cell receptor beta chains from one sample, sequenced in a study of CD8 T cells in ankylosing spondylitis. From the 5' RACE reads, TCRdb called clonotypes with MiXCR, one entry per CDR3 protein. The table has over 100,000 distinct CDR3 sequences, roughly 11% seen once. Material: blood, either unsorted or a sorted T cell fraction (not recorded which). The receptors originated from a female donor with ankylosing spondylitis or in good health (not recorded which). Each CDR3 is given with its conserved first and last residue. A D gene is named only where the DNA matches it firmly. Size is stated for part of the rows, as once, few or many counts, or as a class when the clone is expanded.

TRBJ1-1 | - | TRBV5-1 | many | CASSLQASNTEAFF | TGCGCCAGCAGCCTACAGGCCAGTAACACTGAAGCTTTCTTT
TRBJ1-1 | - | TRBV5-1 | many | CASSSTGSNTEAFF | TGCGCCAGCAGCTCTACAGGGTCGAACACTGAAGCTTTCTTT
TRBJ1-2 | - | TRBV5-1 | many | CASSLDSGYGYTF | TGCGCCAGCAGCTTGGATAGCGGCTATGGCTACACCTTC
TRBJ1-1 | - | TRBV5-5 | few | CASSLYGSTEAFF | TGTGCCAGCAGCTTGTATGGGTCCACTGAAGCTTTCTTT
TRBJ2-1 | - | TRBV3-1 | many | CASSQSMRAQSYYEQFF | TGTGCCAGCAGCCAATCCATGAGGGCCCAAAGCTACTATGAGCAGTTCTTC
TRBJ2-7 | - | TRBV12-3/TRBV12-4 | many | CASSFRRYFEQYF | TGTGCCAGCAGTTTCCGAAGGTACTTCGAGCAGTACTTC
TRBJ1-2 | - | TRBV12-3/TRBV12-4 | - | CASTPLEEIGYTF | TGTGCCAGCACCCCCCTTGAGGAAATCGGCTACACCTTC
TRBJ2-1 | - | TRBV20-1 | many | CSAQRGQPQANEQFF | TGCAGTGCCCAACGCGGGCAACCTCAGGCTAATGAGCAGTTCTTC
TRBJ2-2 | TRBD2 | TRBV12-3/TRBV12-4 | - | CASRSARPGLLTGELFF | TGTGCCAGCAGGAGCGCTCGACCGGGACTACTAACCGGGGAGCTGTTTTTT
TRBJ1-1 | - | TRBV10-3 | many | CAISDGRTEAFF | TGTGCCATCAGTGACGGACGGACTGAAGCTTTCTTT
TRBJ2-7 | TRBD1 | TRBV12-3/TRBV12-4 | few | CASSFRQGARYEQYF | TGTGCCAGCAGTTTCAGACAGGGGGCGCGGTACGAGCAGTACTTC
TRBJ2-2 | - | TRBV29-1 | many | CSVTRVANTGELFF | TGCAGCGTTACTCGAGTTGCGAACACCGGGGAGCTGTTTTTT
TRBJ2-3 | TRBD2 | TRBV20-1 | many | CSARDRSGSVADTQYF | TGCAGTGCTAGAGATCGTAGCGGGAGTGTTGCAGATACGCAGTATTTT
TRBJ1-1 | - | TRBV3-1 | many | CASSQDFRGTEAFF | TGTGCCAGCAGCCAAGATTTCAGGGGAACTGAAGCTTTCTTT
TRBJ2-5 | - | TRBV20-1 | many | CSARAREETQYF | TGCAGTGCTAGAGCGAGAGAGGAGACCCAGTACTTC
TRBJ1-2 | - | TRBV29-1 | many | CSVEDSNYGYTF | TGCAGCGTTGAAGATTCCAACTATGGCTACACCTTC
TRBJ2-1 | - | TRBV29-1 | - | CSVSRNNNEQFF | TGCAGCGTTTCTAGGAACAACAATGAGCAGTTCTTC
TRBJ2-2 | - | TRBV6-5 | - | CASIWGHEGGELFF | TGTGCCAGCATTTGGGGACACGAGGGCGGGGAGCTGTTTTTT
TRBJ1-5 | - | TRBV12-2 | many | CASRAATWQPQHF | TGTGCAAGTCGCGCTGCTACGTGGCAGCCCCAGCATTTT
TRBJ2-3 | - | TRBV7-8 | many | CASSLGPGTDTQYF | TGTGCCAGCAGCTTAGGGCCGGGAACAGATACGCAGTATTTT
TRBJ2-1 | TRBD2 | TRBV5-1 | many | CASRPLLAGAADEQFF | TGCGCCAGCAGACCTCTCCTAGCGGGAGCCGCTGATGAGCAGTTCTTC
TRBJ2-1 | TRBD2 | TRBV7-3 | many | CASSLTGGGSSFNEQFF | TGTGCCAGCAGCTTAACTGGGGGGGGGTCCTCCTTCAATGAGCAGTTCTTC
TRBJ1-2 | - | TRBV7-9 | many | CASSFPGKAYGYTF | TGTGCCAGCAGCTTCCCAGGGAAGGCCTATGGCTACACCTTC
TRBJ2-1 | - | TRBV7-6 | few | CASSLAGTVWFF | TGTGCCAGCAGCTTGGCCGGGACCGTGTGGTTCTTC
TRBJ2-5 | - | TRBV12-3/TRBV12-4 | many | CASSLGPPYQETQYF | TGTGCCAGCAGTTTGGGACCTCCGTACCAAGAGACCCAGTACTTC
TRBJ1-3 | - | TRBV10-3 | - | CAIRQPSGNTIYF | TGTGCCATCCGGCAACCTTCTGGAAACACCATATATTTT
TRBJ2-6 | - | TRBV28 | many | CASSLLDSSGANVLTF | TGTGCCAGCAGTCTCTTGGACAGCTCTGGGGCCAACGTCCTGACTTTC
TRBJ1-6 | - | TRBV27 | many | CASRYSDDSPLHF | TGTGCCAGCAGATACAGCGACGATTCACCCCTCCACTTT